The 20 T cell receptor beta chains below all came from one sample that was sequenced in a study of T cells in tumors after PD-1 blockade (dated by TCRdb to the late 2010s). The method was the immunoSEQ multiplex PCR assay. Imported from immuneACCESS, the table was reduced by TCRdb to in-frame sequences with V and J called. These copies leave out some clones; in studies compared against another copy, an unresolved V gene accounts for under half, and the cause of the remainder is not known. Counted in this sample were 32,000 or so clones; more than 70% of them appeared once. The ten largest clonotypes hold over 30% of the sample. In light of the paper, this sample's time point label describes: before anti-PD-1 therapy. The source was PBMCs, collected before anti-PD-1 treatment. These receptors were collected from a human donor with basal cell carcinoma.

J is TRBJ2-1 and V is TRBV7-2; 7 positions match TRBD2. Trimming took 5 bases from V and 0 from J; bases not matched to a gene: 7. CDR1 is SGHTA and CDR2 is FQGNSA in the germline V gene. CDR3 size: 16 residues. CDR3 in DNA: TGTGCCAGCAGCACCTTAGCGGGTAGCTCCTACAATGAGCAGTTCTTC. This codes for CASSTLAGSSYNEQFF.

The chain is built from TRBV28 and TRBJ2-3; D not certain. CDR1 and CDR2 (germline): MDHEN, SYDVKM. The V end was cut by 6 bases, the J end by 5 bases, with 12 bases between. The CDR3 runs 13 residues. The CDR3 nucleotides read TGTGCCAGCAGCCGCCCCCCAAAAGATACGCAGTATTTT. It translates to CASSRPPKDTQYF.

The genes are TRBV14 and TRBJ2-7, with 13 bases lining up with TRBD2. CDR1 is SGHDN, CDR2 FVKESK, per germline. The CDR3 contains 20 residues. V gave up 4 bases and J gave up 4 bases; unmatched junction bases: 19. CDR3 DNA: TGTGCCAGCAGCCGGAAAAGGGGCGTCGAGACTAGCGGGAGGCGGTACGAGCAGTACTTC. It is translated as CASSRKRGVETSGRRYEQYF.

The V gene is TRBV14, the J gene TRBJ1-1; D is ambiguous. Between the trimmed V and J ends, which lost 2 bases and 2 bases, there was a span of 6 bases. The CDR3 extends over 13 amino acids. Germline CDR1 SGHDN, CDR2 FVKESK. CDR3 loop: CASSQTLNTEAFF. CDR3 in DNA: TGTGCCAGCAGCCAAACGTTAAACACTGAAGCTTTCTTT. Drawing the rest from reference TRBV14 and TRBJ1-1, the complete variable domain is EAGVTQFPSHSVIEKGQTVTLRCDPISGHDNLYWYRRVMGKEIKFLLHFVKESKQDESGMPNNRFLAERTGGTYSTLKVQPAELEDSGVYFCASSQTLNTEAFFGQGTRLTVV.

CDR3 residues: CASSLRAGIGRNEQYF. DNA for the CDR3: TGTGCCAGTAGTCTCCGGGCGGGAATAGGACGGAACGAGCAGTACTTC. The rearrangement uses TRBV19 and TRBJ2-7; a weak D match, TRBD2 (6 bases). The germline gives CDR1 LNHDA, CDR2 SQIVND (reference sequence). The CDR3 loop spans 16 amino acids. V gave up 5 bases and J gave up 5 bases, with 22 bases separating them.

J is TRBJ1-5 and V is TRBV6-5; TRBD1 agrees at 9 bases. The junction had 7 bases not matched to a gene; V was cut back by 6 bases and J by 4 bases. The V gene's germline CDR1 is MNHEY and CDR2 SVGAGI. This CDR3 contains 15 residues. The CDR3: CASSRDREGNQPQHF. The CDR3 bases are TGTGCCAGCAGCCGGGACAGGGAGGGTAATCAGCCCCAGCATTTT.

The chain employs TRBV3-1 (or the pseudogene TRBV3-2) and TRBJ2-3, with D possibly being TRBD1 (6 bases). Trimming left V 1 base short and J 0 bases short, with 17 bases between. This CDR3 spans 18 amino acids. The germline V gene encodes CDR1 LGHDT and CDR2 YNNKEL (reference sequence). Here the CDR3 reads CASSQVDSYYSSTDTQYF. DNA of the CDR3: TGTGCCAGCAGCCAAGTGGACAGCTACTATTCTAGCACAGATACGCAGTATTTT.

A single count supports this clone. The genes are TRBV9 and TRBJ1-3; tentatively, D is TRBD1 (6 bases). The CDR3 loop spans 15 amino acids. Between the trimmed V and J ends, which lost 4 bases and 0 bases, there was a span of 11 bases. CDR1 SGDLS and CDR2 YYNGEE come from the germline V gene. The CDR3 DNA reads TGTGCCAGCAGCATAACAGGGATCTCTGGAAACACCATATATTTT. Residues: CASSITGISGNTIYF.

The chain has TRBV5-1 and TRBJ2-2; 8 nucleotides match TRBD1. The germline CDR1 and CDR2 sequences are SGHRS and YFSETQ. The CDR3 is 15 amino acids. With 2 bases clipped from V and 7 bases from J, the junction kept 7 bases outside the gene matches. The CDR3 is CASSLLGQENGELFF. The CDR3 coding sequence is TGCGCCAGCAGCTTACTGGGACAGGAGAACGGGGAGCTGTTTTTT. The full variable domain, completed using reference TRBV5-1 and TRBJ2-2, is KAGVTQTPRYLIKTRGQQVTLSCSPISGHRSVSWYQQTPGQGLQFLFEYFSETQRNKGNFPGRFSGRQFSNSRSEMNVSTLELGDSALYLCASSLLGQENGELFFGEGSRLTVL.

V gene TRBV28 combines with J gene TRBJ1-1; no clear D. Looked up from germline, CDR1 is MDHEN and CDR2 is SYDVKM. The V and J ends lost 8 bases and 0 bases respectively, with 7 bases between them. This CDR3 region has 12 residues. CDR3 DNA: TGTGCCAGCCGATGGGTGAACACTGAAGCTTTCTTT. Residues: CASRWVNTEAFF.

This clone was detected once. This chain connects TRBV2 to TRBJ1-5, with TRBD1 identical over 12 bases. V dropped 2 bases and J dropped 7; count of bases not matched to a gene: 3. CDR3 size: 15 residues. CDR1 is SNHLY, CDR2 FYNNEI, per germline. The CDR3 region is CASSEQGTGGQPQHF. CDR3 bases: TGTGCCAGCAGTGAACAGGGGACAGGGGGCCAGCCCCAGCATTTT.

V and J are TRBV27 and TRBJ1-6; perhaps TRBD1 as D (6 bases). Germline-derived CDR1 and CDR2 are MNHEY and SMNVEV (reference sequence). The ends were cut back, 5 bases at V and 9 bases at J, with 17 bases in the middle. The CDR3 spans 15 residues. The CDR3 spells CASSLTRGGGSPLHF. CDR3 coding DNA: TGTGCCAGCAGTCTCACACGGGGAGGGGGTTCACCCCTCCACTTT.

This chain uses TRBV7-9 with TRBJ2-1; D is unclear. This CDR3 spans 14 amino acids. Trimming removed 5 bases at V and 0 bases at J, with 8 bases between. The germline CDR1 and CDR2 sequences are SEHNR and FQNEAQ (reference sequence). In nucleotides, the CDR3 is TGTGCCAGCAGCCCAACGTACTCCTACAATGAGCAGTTCTTC. This translates into CASSPTYSYNEQFF.

The rearrangement uses TRBV3-1 (or the pseudogene TRBV3-2) and TRBJ2-7, with D perhaps matching TRBD1 (5 bases). V was pared by 1 base and J by 6 bases, with 13 bases between. Per the germline V gene, CDR1 is LGHDT and CDR2 is YNNKEL (reference sequence). This CDR3 is built from 14 residues. Written as DNA, the CDR3 is TGTGCCAGCAGCCAAGTTATTATGGACATCGAGCAGTACTTC. Amino acids: CASSQVIMDIEQYF.

The chain recombines TRBV29-1 with TRBJ1-2; no firm D call. CDR1 is SQVTM and CDR2 is ANQGSEA in the germline V gene. Trimming removed 1 base from V and 5 bases from J, with 5 bases in between. There are 11 residues in the CDR3. The CDR3: CSVEGIYGYTF. In DNA form, the CDR3 reads TGCAGCGTTGAAGGTATATATGGCTACACCTTC.

The chain is built from TRBV7-9 and TRBJ2-7; a weak D match, TRBD1 (5 bases). CDR3 length: 15 amino acids. V dropped 6 bases and J dropped 2 bases, with 17 bases sitting between them. Germline CDR1 SEHNR, CDR2 FQNEAQ (reference sequence). The CDR3 nucleotides read TGTGCCAGCAGTTCAGCCCAGGGATTAACCTACGAGCAGTACTTC. This translates into CASSSAQGLTYEQYF.

This chain uses TRBV5-1 with TRBJ2-5; perhaps TRBD2 as D (5 bases). The CDR3 extends over 13 amino acids. V lost 0 bases, J lost 3 bases, and 6 bases lay in between. The V gene's germline CDR1 is SGHRS and CDR2 YFSETQ. This CDR3 is CASSLEGEETQYF. The CDR3 DNA sequence: TGCGCCAGCAGCTTGGAGGGAGAAGAGACCCAGTACTTC.

This clone was observed a few times. The rearrangement joins TRBV19 to TRBJ2-5; 9 bases agree with TRBD1. Per the germline V gene, CDR1 is LNHDA and CDR2 is SQIVND (reference sequence). This CDR3 is 14 amino acids long. V shed 1 base and J 7 bases; nucleotides not matched to a gene: 4. CDR3 sequence reads: CASSIAGQGVTQYF. In nucleotides, the CDR3 is TGTGCCAGTAGTATAGCGGGACAGGGAGTGACCCAGTACTTC.

The rearrangement uses TRBV14 and TRBJ2-3; D gene unclear. Germline V lookup: CDR1 SGHDN, CDR2 FVKESK. This CDR3 contains 14 residues. The V end was cut by 1 base, the J end by 6 bases, with 11 bases between. CDR3: CASSQGQNGDTQYF. The CDR3 DNA sequence: TGTGCCAGCAGCCAAGGGCAGAATGGGGATACGCAGTATTTT.

This chain uses TRBV9 with TRBJ1-1, with D maybe TRBD1 (5 bases). Germline V lookup: CDR1 SGDLS, CDR2 YYNGEE. Trimming shortened V by 6 bases and J by 1 base, and 13 bases separated the two germline ends. This CDR3 comprises 14 residues. The CDR3 DNA sequence: TGTGCCAGCAAGCCCGGGGGTCAGAACACTGAAGCTTTCTTT. Translation: CASKPGGQNTEAFF.